What follows describes a single TCR beta chain. The antigen this receptor binds is unknown. Base quality data are lacking; no much larger clone is found one base away. The data derive from a study of cytomegalovirus exposure and HLA in healthy donors (dated by TCRdb to about 2017). Regarding the research as a whole: According to an earlier analysis of several hundred of the donors, about 179 million T cells yielded 90 million to 140 million unique TCR beta sequences and 276 Gb of sequence data. An early release covering about 600 HLA-typed donors comprised approximately 300 gigabases of sequencing data and around 80 million unique TCR sequences. The genetic ancestry cluster associated with self-reported Caucasian donors included around 76% of the roughly 400 genotyped donors. The study was designed to test whether signatures of past pathogen exposure could be identified by cataloging public T cell receptors. The study profiled the T cell repertoires of hundreds of subjects by immunosequencing and related them to cytomegalovirus serostatus. A separate validation cohort of more than 100 different subjects was used in addition to the roughly 640-subject first cohort. To predict cytomegalovirus infection status, the study combined high-throughput TCR immunosequencing, statistical association of individual TCRs with disease status, and machine learning. A later analysis re-analyzed previously published TCR beta repertoires from 666 donors and added high-resolution HLA genotyping to study TCR occurrence patterns. Rather than using new phenotypic data, the later analysis identified candidate immune exposures from TCR beta sequences and from how often those sequences occurred across donors. An earlier analysis of approximately 630 of the donors applied high-throughput TCR beta sequencing to assess whether each TCR beta V gene segment acted as functional or pseudogenic. Donor age, sex, ethnicity and CMV serostatus were compiled together with the repertoire data. A later genetic analysis used genome-wide SNP genotypes for about 55% of the 666 donors, treating that subset as a discovery cohort. All discovery cohort repertoires had been generated using a single sequencing platform. HLA typing covered class I and class II loci at four-digit resolution. The number of donors typed differed by locus, with 629-630 for A, B, C, DRB1 and DQB1, roughly 520 for DQA1, 600 to 610 for DPA1, and about 450 for DPB1. Because of strong linkage in the cohort, four to six DR-DQ haplotypes were treated as single units for association and clustering. On average, around 240,000 unique TCR beta nucleotide sequences were sequenced per donor among several hundred genotyped donors of the cohort, with 15% to 20% of those sequences being non-productive.

The germline V gene sets CDR1 to MDHEN and CDR2 to SYDVKM. Trimming removed 5 bases from V and 0 bases from J; the gene matches leave 6 bases unexplained. Taken from cysteine to phenylalanine, the CDR3 has 16 residues. Just CDR3 DNA is preserved here, 48 bases in frame from base 1. The cohort was made up of several hundred healthy bone marrow donors. Cohort members were all nominally healthy when sampled, although unrecorded immune exposures were likely present. The donor tested CMV seronegative, placing the donor among the 350 or so seronegative members of the cohort. Every donor gave a peripheral blood sample, and the peripheral blood mononuclear cells from that sample were used for TCR beta sequencing. Genomic DNA was extracted from the blood cell samples with the Qiagen DNeasy Blood Extraction Kit. The protocol used for the library was the immunoSEQ multiplex PCR assay. For the multiplex PCR, a mixture combining 60 forward primers for TCR Vbeta segments and 13 reverse primers for TCR Jbeta segments was used. Amplification of the CDR3 region of rearranged TCR beta genes was performed with a multiplex PCR assay on genomic DNA. On the Illumina HiSeq System, the amplified TCR beta libraries were sequenced as 87-base-pair reads. On the authors' methods: Across the 666 repertoires, a later analysis counted roughly 84 million unique TCR beta chains, around 11 million of which were shared by at least two donors. To remove PCR and sequencing errors, raw reads were error-corrected and collapsed into unique sequences using a nearest-neighbor algorithm that merged closely related sequences. To assign V, D and J gene segments, CDR3 sequences were aligned to IMGT reference sequences. Each retained sequence needed at least a six-nucleotide match to both a V gene segment and a J gene segment. Rearrangements were classified as productive when the CDR3 lacked stop codons and remained in frame with V and J, and all other rearrangements were classified as non-productive. Following IMGT convention, CDR3 was defined as the stretch from the second conserved V-encoded cysteine up to the conserved J-encoded phenylalanine. In an earlier analysis of some 550 of the donors, sequences lacking an unambiguous match to a single V gene segment were excluded. In an earlier analysis of 587 of the donors, a V segment was called functional when productive rearrangements were above 56.7%, and segregating when the standard deviation between donors exceeded 5%. A statistical classification framework was built to diagnose cytomegalovirus status from the catalog of TCR beta chain sequences. In a later analysis, TCR nucleotide sequences were compared against IMGT/GENE-DB human TR gene sequences so that V and J genes could be assigned. Using the TCRdist pipeline, a later analysis assigned CDR3 sequences along with most-parsimonious VDJ recombination scenarios. A later analysis defined each TCR beta chain by its CDR3 amino acid sequence plus V-gene family, and excluded reads lacking a unique V-gene family. To address suspected cross-contamination and a sequencing artifact, a later analysis removed 550 to 750 highly shared, low-generation-probability nucleotide sequences. In a later analysis, a clonal expansion index was calculated for each public chain from normalized within-repertoire ranks of inferred template counts. Generation probabilities in a later analysis came from a VDJ recombination model fitted to out-of-frame rearrangements, and those results were checked against IGoR. In a later analysis, TCR-TCR, TCR-HLA and TCR-CMV co-occurrence was scored with hypergeometric tests, and a repertoire-size bias correction was applied to TCR pairs. In a later analysis, false discovery rates were estimated by permuting HLA or CMV assignments 20 times. In a later analysis, co-occurring TCRs were grouped using DBSCAN, and TCRdist sequence similarity was added for clustering within HLA-allele-positive subsets. Co-occurrence clustering excluded repertoires with fewer than 30,000 or more than 120,000 public chains, plus five with anomalous nucleotide sharing. In TCRdb, the immuneACCESS table is reduced to in-frame sequences with V and J assigned. These tables do not hold every clone; where another copy was compared, an unresolved V gene accounts for under half, and the others remain unexplained. That table supplies the V and J calls and clone size; D and trimming were determined from the DNA. The sample table lists approximately 200,000 clones, around 83% of them with a count of one. Of the sample, approximately 1.4% falls within the top ten clones.

Here is what the overall study found, with its caveats: Because the 87-base-pair reads could not distinguish some IMGT-functional V segments, including TRBV6-2 and TRBV6-3, those segments were excluded. In this cohort, only TCR beta chains were sequenced, and detectable features were limited by the absence of alpha or paired-chain data. It was suggested by the authors that the approach could potentially be generalized to other disease states and immunological phenotypes. HLA typing was unavailable for some donors at each locus, so association tests used only the typed subset. According to a later analysis, most CMV-associated TCR beta chains appeared to be HLA-restricted, and the HLA associations seemed to be driven largely by CMV exposure. The only immune exposure information available for the cohort was CMV serostatus. A later analysis reported that several top co-occurrence clusters appeared linked to parvovirus B19, influenza, CMV and Epstein-Barr virus. A cluster of highly shared sequence variants was judged likely to be a technical artifact of the sequencing pipeline. Three of the identified cytomegalovirus-associated TCR beta chains were confirmed in vitro to be specific for cytomegalovirus antigens. In a later genetic analysis, a missense DCLRE1C variant was associated with V-gene and J-gene trimming of TCR beta chains, and the association was replicated in an independent cohort. Assigning TCR associations to individual alleles was difficult when HLA alleles, especially DR and DQ, strongly co-occurred. In a later analysis, TCR association rates were found to vary across HLA loci, with the most associated TCRs seen for DRB1 alleles and the fewest for HLA-C alleles. Because counts were too low, 15 to 20 rarely observed V segments, including chromosome 9 orphons, were excluded from the earlier analysis of several hundred of the donors. Compared with equally common non-associated chains, HLA-associated TCR beta chains in a later analysis were more clonally expanded and had lower generation probabilities. A later analysis associated 16,951 TCR beta sequences with specific HLA alleles at a false discovery rate of 0.05. A further reported finding was that TCR beta sequences accurately predicted the HLA-A and HLA-B alleles for most subjects in the first cohort. Linkage disequilibrium might explain the correlated functional status among segregating V segments, but an unknown experimental factor could not be ruled out. Most TCR sequences were seen in very few donors, while some public TCRs were found in many individuals. According to a later genetic analysis, donors in an Asian-associated ancestry cluster had fewer N-insertions in productive TCRs than the approximately 650-donor mean. Sequencing depth was assumed to be roughly uniform across donors in the presence/absence analyses, though that assumption may not hold. In an earlier analysis of about 600 of the donors, most TCR beta V segments appeared in productive rearrangements about 90% or about 30% of the time, broadly matching IMGT annotations. In the study, some 160 TCR beta chains were listed as associated with cytomegalovirus. The classifier was reported to diagnose cytomegalovirus status with high specificity and sensitivity in both the original cohort and the validation cohort.

This clonotype was obtained from a girl aged 10 to 17 in good health and CMV-seronegative. Material: PBMCs. Recombination joined TRBV28 with TRBJ1-5, with 8 middle bases fitting TRBD1. The CDR3 here reads CASSIQGAASNQPQHF. The DNA sequence is given as TGTGCCAGCAGTATCCAGGGGGCAGCTAGCAATCAGCCCCAGCATTTT.